The 10 T cell receptor beta chains below come from one sample, sequenced in a study of siplizumab effects on memory and regulatory T cells. Method: immunoSEQ multiplex PCR; TCRdb's copy keeps in-frame clones and lacks some. The sample shows about 100,000 clones, just over 90% of them seen only once. The sample was Tregs sorted from blood. Receptors originate from a human donor in good health.

V usage is TRBV11-3 and J usage is TRBJ2-7, with a tentative D call TRBD2 (5 bases). The CDR3 runs to 14 residues. CDR1 and CDR2 from the germline V gene are SGHNT and YENEEA. Trimming took 4 bases from V and 5 from J, leaving 15 bases between them. The CDR3 DNA is TGTGCCAGCAGCTCAAAAGGGTCCGGGGACGAGCAGTACTTC. Amino acids: CASSSKGSGDEQYF.

The V call is TRBV2, the J call TRBJ2-7; TRBD2 is a possible D gene (6 bases). V dropped 6 bases and J dropped 5 bases, with 14 bases sitting between them. The germline CDR1 and CDR2 sequences are SNHLY and FYNNEI. The CDR3 is 13 residues long. The CDR3 sequence: CASRSNQRDEQYF. CDR3 DNA: TGTGCCAGCAGATCTAACCAGCGGGACGAGCAGTACTTC.

This clone has a single count. The chain uses TRBV5-6 and TRBJ2-3; 8 bases fit TRBD1. The CDR3 loop spans 15 amino acids. CDR1 and CDR2 from the germline V gene are SGHDT and YYEEEE. V lost 1 base, J lost 2 bases, and 3 bases stayed unmatched. This CDR3 is CASSLRQGLTDTQYF. The DNA for the CDR3 is TGTGCCAGCAGCTTGAGACAGGGGCTCACAGATACGCAGTATTTT.

In the case of this clone: Distinct nucleotide sequences in the sample also encode this CDR3. The chain joins TRBV5-1 to TRBJ1-1; D remains ambiguous. The CDR3 covers 13 residues. Between the trimmed V and J ends, which lost 0 bases and 3 bases, there was a span of 6 bases. Germline CDR1 SGHRS, CDR2 YFSETQ. This CDR3 is CASSLARDTEAFF. For the CDR3, the DNA is TGCGCCAGCAGCTTGGCTAGGGACACTGAAGCTTTCTTT.

The chain is built from TRBV19 and TRBJ1-5, with D unclear. V was cut by 3 bases and J by 0 bases, with 12 bases left in between. Germline V gene lookup returns CDR1 LNHDA and CDR2 SQIVND (reference sequence). CDR3 size: 16 residues. The CDR3 sequence is CASSILGRNSNQPQHF. CDR3 bases: TGTGCCAGTAGTATTCTCGGACGGAATAGCAATCAGCCCCAGCATTTT.

The chain uses TRBV14 and TRBJ2-5; 7 positions match TRBD2. The V and J ends lost 0 bases and 4 bases, in that order; junction bases with no gene match: 5. The germline V gene has CDR1 SGHDN and CDR2 FVKESK. The CDR3 runs 15 residues. The CDR3 region is CASSQDLWGGETQYF. In DNA form, the CDR3 reads TGTGCCAGCAGCCAAGATCTGTGGGGGGGAGAGACCCAGTACTTC.

The V and J genes are TRBV5-1 and TRBJ2-5, with 11 nucleotides matching TRBD2. This CDR3 comprises 16 residues. The V and J ends lost 4 bases and 5 bases, in that order; junction bases with no gene match: 10. Germline loops: CDR1 SGHRS, CDR2 YFSETQ. CDR3 nucleotide sequence: TGCGCCAGCAGCCTGGGATTAGCGGGAGGGCTCGAGACCCAGTACTTC. Encoded protein: CASSLGLAGGLETQYF.

CDR3: CASSLGGLSGNTIYF. The CDR3 nucleotides are TGTGCCAGCAGCTTGGGGGGACTTTCTGGAAACACCATATATTTT. This chain joins TRBV5-4 and TRBJ1-3, with TRBD1 as a possible D gene (5 bases). The CDR3 has 15 residues. CDR1 SGHNT and CDR2 YYREEE come from the germline V gene (reference sequence). V was clipped by 0 bases and J by 1 base, with 8 bases between them.

This chain uses TRBV19 with TRBJ1-5; unclear D gene. From germline, CDR1 is LNHDA and CDR2 SQIVND (reference sequence). The ends were cut back, 10 bases at V and 5 bases at J, with 24 bases in the middle. There are 16 residues in the CDR3. The CDR3 is CATVSTQQATDQPQHF. For the CDR3, the DNA is TGTGCCACAGTCTCCACACAGCAAGCCACCGATCAGCCCCAGCATTTT.

The chain carries TRBV7-8 and TRBJ1-1; TRBD1 is a possible D gene (6 bases). This CDR3 region has 15 residues. Germline V gene sequence: CDR1 SGHVS, CDR2 FQNEAQ. V lost 1 base and J lost 6, with 15 bases in between. As DNA, the CDR3 is TGTGCCAGCAGCTTAGAGGGCAGGGGTTACGCTGAAGCTTTCTTT. Translation: CASSLEGRGYAEAFF.